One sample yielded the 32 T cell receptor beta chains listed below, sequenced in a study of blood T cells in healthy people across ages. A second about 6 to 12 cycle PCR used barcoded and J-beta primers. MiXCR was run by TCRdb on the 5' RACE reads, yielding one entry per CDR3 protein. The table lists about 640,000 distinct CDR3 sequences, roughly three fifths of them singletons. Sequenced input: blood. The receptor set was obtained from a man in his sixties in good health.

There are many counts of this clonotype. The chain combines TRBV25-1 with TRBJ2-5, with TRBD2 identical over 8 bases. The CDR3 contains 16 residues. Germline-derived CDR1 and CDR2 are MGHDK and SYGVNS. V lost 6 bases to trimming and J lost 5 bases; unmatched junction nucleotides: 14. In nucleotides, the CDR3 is TGTGCCAGCAGCTCACATCCACGGCGGGGGGTGGAGACCCAGTACTTC. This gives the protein CASSSHPRRGVETQYF.

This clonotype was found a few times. The CDR3 region has the DNA TGCAGTGCTAGGCCGACTAGCGGCAGCACAGATACGCAGTATTTT. Amino acids: CSARPTSGSTDTQYF. This rearrangement joins TRBV20-1 to TRBJ2-3; 9 bases map to TRBD2. The germline V gene has CDR1 DFQATT and CDR2 SNEGSKA (reference sequence). Trimming removed 3 bases from V and 0 bases from J; junction bases left unmatched: 4. The CDR3 is 15 amino acids.

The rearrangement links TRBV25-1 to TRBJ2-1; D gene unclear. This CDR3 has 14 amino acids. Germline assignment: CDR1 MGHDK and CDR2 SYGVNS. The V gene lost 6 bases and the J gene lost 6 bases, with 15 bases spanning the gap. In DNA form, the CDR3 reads TGTGCCAGCAGGGACCCTACTTCCGCCAATGAGCAGTTCTTC. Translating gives CASRDPTSANEQFF.

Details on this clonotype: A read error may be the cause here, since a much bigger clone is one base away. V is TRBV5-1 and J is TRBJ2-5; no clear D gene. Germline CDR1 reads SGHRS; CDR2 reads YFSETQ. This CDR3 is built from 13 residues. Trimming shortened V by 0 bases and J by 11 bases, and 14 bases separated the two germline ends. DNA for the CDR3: TGCGCCAGCAGCTTGGCACCTGACAATGAGCAGTACTTC. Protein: CASSLAPDNEQYF.

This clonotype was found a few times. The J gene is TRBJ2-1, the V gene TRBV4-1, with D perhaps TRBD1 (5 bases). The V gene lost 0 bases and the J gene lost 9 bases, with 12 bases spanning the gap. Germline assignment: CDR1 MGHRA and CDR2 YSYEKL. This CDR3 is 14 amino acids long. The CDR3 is CASSQEVRVSEQFF. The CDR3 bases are TGCGCCAGCAGCCAAGAGGTCAGGGTCAGTGAGCAGTTCTTC.

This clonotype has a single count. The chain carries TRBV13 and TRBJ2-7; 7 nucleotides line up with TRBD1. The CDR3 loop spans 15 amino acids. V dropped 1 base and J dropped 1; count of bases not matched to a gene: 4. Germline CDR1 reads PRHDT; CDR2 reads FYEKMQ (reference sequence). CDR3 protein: CASSLAGTASYEQYF. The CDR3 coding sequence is TGTGCCAGCAGCTTAGCTGGGACAGCTTCCTACGAGCAGTACTTC.

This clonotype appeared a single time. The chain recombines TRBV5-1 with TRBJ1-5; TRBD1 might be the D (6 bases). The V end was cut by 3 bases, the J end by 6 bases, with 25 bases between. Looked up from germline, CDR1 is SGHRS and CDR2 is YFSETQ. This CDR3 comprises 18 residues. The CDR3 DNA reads TGCGCCAGCAGCTCCTCTCAGGGATCTCGGGGGCCGAGTCAGCCCCAGCATTTT. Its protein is CASSSSQGSRGPSQPQHF.

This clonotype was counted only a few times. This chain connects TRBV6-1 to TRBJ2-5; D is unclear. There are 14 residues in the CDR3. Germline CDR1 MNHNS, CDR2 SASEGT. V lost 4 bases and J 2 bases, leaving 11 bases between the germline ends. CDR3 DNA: TGTGCCAGCAGTGCAAGGGCCCCACAAGAGACCCAGTACTTC. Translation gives CASSARAPQETQYF.

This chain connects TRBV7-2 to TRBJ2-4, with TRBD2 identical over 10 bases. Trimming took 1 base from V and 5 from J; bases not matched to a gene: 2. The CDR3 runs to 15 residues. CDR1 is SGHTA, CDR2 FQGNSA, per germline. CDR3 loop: CASSLDSGGQNIQYF. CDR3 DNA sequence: TGTGCCAGCAGCTTAGATAGCGGGGGGCAAAACATTCAGTACTTC.

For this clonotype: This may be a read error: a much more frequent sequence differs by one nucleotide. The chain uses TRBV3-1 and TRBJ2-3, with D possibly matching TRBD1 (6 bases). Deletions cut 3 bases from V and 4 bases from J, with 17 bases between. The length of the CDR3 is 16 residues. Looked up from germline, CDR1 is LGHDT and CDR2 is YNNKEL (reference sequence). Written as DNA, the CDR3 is TGTGCCAGCAGCCATAAACAGGGCTTCCGGGCAGATACGCAGTATTTT. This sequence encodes CASSHKQGFRADTQYF.

This chain's CDR3 is CATQGSGELFF. In DNA, the CDR3 is TGTGCCACCCAGGGGTCCGGGGAGCTGTTTTTT. J is TRBJ2-2 and V is TRBV3-1; a weak D match, TRBD1 (6 bases). Trimming cost V 10 bases and J 6 bases, with 9 bases left between them. CDR3 length equals 11 residues. Germline lookup yields CDR1 LGHDT and CDR2 YNNKEL (reference sequence).

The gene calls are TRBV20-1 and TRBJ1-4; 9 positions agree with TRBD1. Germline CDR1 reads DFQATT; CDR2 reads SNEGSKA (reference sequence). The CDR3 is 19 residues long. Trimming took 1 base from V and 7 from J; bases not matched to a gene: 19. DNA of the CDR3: TGCAGTGCTAGAGGGATGCCGGGACAGGGCCTTTTGGTGGGTGAAAAACTGTTTTTT. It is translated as CSARGMPGQGLLVGEKLFF.

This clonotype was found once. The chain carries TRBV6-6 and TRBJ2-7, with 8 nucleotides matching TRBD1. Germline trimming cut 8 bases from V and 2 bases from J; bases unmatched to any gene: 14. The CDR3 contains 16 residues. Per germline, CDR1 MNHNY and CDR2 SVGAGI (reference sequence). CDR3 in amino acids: CASGFRRDRPPYEQYF. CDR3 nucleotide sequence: TGTGCCAGCGGATTCCGCAGGGACAGGCCTCCCTACGAGCAGTACTTC.

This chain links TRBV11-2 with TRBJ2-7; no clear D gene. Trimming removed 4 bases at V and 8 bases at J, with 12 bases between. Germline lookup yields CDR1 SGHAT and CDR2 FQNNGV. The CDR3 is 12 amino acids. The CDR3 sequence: CASSSEITKQYF. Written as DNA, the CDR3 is TGTGCCAGCAGCTCCGAAATTACGAAGCAGTACTTC.

The CDR3 sequence is CASSHPVGQSEQYF. The DNA of the CDR3 is TGTGCCAGCAGCCATCCTGTAGGGCAAAGCGAGCAGTACTTC. This chain uses TRBV6-4 with TRBJ2-1; D is unclear. The J call may be faulty, since TRBJ2-7 better matches the DNA end. Per the germline V gene, CDR1 is MRHNA and CDR2 is SNTAGT. The CDR3 covers 14 residues.

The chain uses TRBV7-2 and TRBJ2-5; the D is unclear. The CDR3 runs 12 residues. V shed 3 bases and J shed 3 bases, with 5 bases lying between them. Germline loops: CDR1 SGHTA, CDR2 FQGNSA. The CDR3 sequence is CASSFREETQYF. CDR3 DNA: TGTGCCAGCAGCTTCCGAGAAGAGACCCAGTACTTC.

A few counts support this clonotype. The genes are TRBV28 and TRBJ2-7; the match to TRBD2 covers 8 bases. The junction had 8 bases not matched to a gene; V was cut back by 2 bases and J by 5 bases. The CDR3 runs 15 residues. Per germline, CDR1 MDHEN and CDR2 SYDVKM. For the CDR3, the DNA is TGTGCCAGCAGTTTAGGCGATAGCGGGGTCCACGAGCAGTACTTC. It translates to CASSLGDSGVHEQYF.

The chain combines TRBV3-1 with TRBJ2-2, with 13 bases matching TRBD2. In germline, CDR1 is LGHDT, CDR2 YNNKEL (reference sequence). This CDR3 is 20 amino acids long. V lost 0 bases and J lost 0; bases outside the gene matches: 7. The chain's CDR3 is CASSQEWRLAGGSNTGELFF. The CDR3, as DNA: TGTGCCAGCAGCCAAGAATGGCGACTAGCGGGGGGCTCGAACACCGGGGAGCTGTTTTTT.

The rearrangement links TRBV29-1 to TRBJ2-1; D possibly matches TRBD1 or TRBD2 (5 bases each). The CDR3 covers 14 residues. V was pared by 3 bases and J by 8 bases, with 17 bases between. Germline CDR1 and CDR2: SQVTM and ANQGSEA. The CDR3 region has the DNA TGCAGCGTTGAGAGGGTAGGGGACGGGGATGAGCAGTTCTTC. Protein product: CSVERVGDGDEQFF.

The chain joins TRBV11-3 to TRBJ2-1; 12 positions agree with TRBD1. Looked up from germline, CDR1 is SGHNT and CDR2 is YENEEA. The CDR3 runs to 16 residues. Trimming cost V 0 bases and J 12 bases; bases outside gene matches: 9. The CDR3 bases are TGTGCCAGCAGCTTAGATATGGGACAGGGGGCGAGGGGGCAGTTCTTC. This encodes CASSLDMGQGARGQFF.

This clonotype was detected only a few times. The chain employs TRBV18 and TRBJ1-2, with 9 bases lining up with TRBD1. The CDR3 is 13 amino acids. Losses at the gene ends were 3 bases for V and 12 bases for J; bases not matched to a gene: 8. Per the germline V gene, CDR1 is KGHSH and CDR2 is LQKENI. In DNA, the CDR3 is TGTGCCAGCTCACCCGGGACAGGGCCGGACGACACCTTC. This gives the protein CASSPGTGPDDTF.

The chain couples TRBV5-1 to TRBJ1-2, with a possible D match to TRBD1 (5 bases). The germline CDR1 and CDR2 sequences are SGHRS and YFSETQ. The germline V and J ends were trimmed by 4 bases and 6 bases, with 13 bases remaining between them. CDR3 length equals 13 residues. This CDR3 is CASSVVGVDGYTF. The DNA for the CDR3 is TGCGCCAGCAGCGTTGTGGGGGTGGATGGCTACACCTTC.

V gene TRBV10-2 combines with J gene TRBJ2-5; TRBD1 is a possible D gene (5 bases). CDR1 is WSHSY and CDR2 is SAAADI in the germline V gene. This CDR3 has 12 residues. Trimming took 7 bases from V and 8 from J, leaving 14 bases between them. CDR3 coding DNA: TGCGCCAGCACGGGCGCCCAGGGAACCCAGTACTTC. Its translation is CASTGAQGTQYF.

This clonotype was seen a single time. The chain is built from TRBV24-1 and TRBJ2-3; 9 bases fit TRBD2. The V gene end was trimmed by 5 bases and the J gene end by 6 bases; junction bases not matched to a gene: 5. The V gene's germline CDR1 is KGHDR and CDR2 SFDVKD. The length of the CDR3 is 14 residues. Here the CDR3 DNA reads TGTGCCACCAGTGGGCTAGCGGGGCTCGATACGCAGTATTTT. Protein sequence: CATSGLAGLDTQYF.

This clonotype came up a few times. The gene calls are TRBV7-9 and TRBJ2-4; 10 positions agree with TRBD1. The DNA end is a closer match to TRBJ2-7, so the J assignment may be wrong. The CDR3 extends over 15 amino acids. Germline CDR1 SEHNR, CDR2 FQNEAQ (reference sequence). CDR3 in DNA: TGTGCCAGCAGCTCGGGGACAGGGGTCCCTTACGAGCAGTACTTC. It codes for CASSSGTGVPYEQYF.

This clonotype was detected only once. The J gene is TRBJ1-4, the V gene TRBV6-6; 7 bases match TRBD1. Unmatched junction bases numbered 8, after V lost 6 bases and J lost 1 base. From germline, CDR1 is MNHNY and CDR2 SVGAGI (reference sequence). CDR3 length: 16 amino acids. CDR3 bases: TGTGCCAGCAGACCTAGACAGGGAGTAACTAATGAAAAACTGTTTTTT. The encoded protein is CASRPRQGVTNEKLFF.

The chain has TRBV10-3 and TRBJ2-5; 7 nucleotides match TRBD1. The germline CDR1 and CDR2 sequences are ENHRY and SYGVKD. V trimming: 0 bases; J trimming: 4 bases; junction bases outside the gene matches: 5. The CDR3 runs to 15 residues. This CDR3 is CAISESTGVGETQYF. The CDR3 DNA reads TGTGCCATCAGTGAGTCTACAGGGGTGGGAGAGACCCAGTACTTC.

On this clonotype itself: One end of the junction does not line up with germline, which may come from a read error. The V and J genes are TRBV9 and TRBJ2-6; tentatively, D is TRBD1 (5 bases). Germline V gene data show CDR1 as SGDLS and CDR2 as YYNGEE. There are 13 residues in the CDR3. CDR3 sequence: CASSVAGANVPTF. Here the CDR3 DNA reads TGTGCCAGCAGCGTAGCTGGGGCCAACGTCCCGACTTTC.

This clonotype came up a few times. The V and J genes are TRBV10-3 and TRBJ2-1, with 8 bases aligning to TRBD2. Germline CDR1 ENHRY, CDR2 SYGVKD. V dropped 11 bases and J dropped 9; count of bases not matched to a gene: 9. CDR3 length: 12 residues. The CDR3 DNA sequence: TGTGCCGGCGGGAGCGGGGGCGGTGAGCAGTTCTTC. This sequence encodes CAGGSGGGEQFF.

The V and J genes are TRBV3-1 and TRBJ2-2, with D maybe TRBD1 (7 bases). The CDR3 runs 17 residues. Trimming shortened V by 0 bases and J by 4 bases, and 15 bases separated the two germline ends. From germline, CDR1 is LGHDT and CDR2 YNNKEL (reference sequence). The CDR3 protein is CASSQDRGVTRTGELFF. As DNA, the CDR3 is TGTGCCAGCAGCCAAGACAGGGGGGTAACGCGCACCGGGGAGCTGTTTTTT.

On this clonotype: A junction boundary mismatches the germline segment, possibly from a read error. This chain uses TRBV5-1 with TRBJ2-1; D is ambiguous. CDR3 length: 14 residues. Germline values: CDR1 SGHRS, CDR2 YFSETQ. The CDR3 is CASSLGQEYNEHFF. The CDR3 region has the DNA TGCGCCAGCAGCTTGGGTCAAGAGTACAATGAGCATTTCTTC. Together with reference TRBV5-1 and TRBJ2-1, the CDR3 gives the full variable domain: KAGVTQTPRYLIKTRGQQVTLSCSPISGHRSVSWYQQTPGQGLQFLFEYFSETQRNKGNFPGRFSGRQFSNSRSEMNVSTLELGDSALYLCASSLGQEYNEHFFGPGTRLTVL.

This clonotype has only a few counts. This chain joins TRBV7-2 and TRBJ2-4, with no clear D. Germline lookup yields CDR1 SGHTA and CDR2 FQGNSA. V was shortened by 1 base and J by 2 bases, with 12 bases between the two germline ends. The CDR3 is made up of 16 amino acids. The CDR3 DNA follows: TGTGCCAGCAGCTTAGGGGTACGCCTGCCCAAAAACATTCAGTACTTC. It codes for CASSLGVRLPKNIQYF.